The 19 T cell receptor beta chains below all came from one sample that was sequenced in a study of blood T cell repertoires in COVID-19. Clones were sequenced by immunoSEQ multiplex PCR, and TCRdb holds only the in-frame ones, with some missing. The repertoire has approximately 240,000 clones, 82% of them found once; the top ten carry 4.5% to 5%. Sequenced: peripheral blood. These TCRs come from a woman aged 80 or older with active or convalescent COVID-19.

The V and J genes are TRBV18 and TRBJ2-6; maybe TRBD2 (5 bases). The V gene lost 2 bases and the J gene lost 0 bases, with 5 bases spanning the gap. The CDR3 consists of 15 residues. In germline, CDR1 is KGHSH, CDR2 LQKENI. The CDR3 spells CASSPGGSGANVLTF. The CDR3 nucleotides read TGTGCCAGCTCACCAGGAGGCTCTGGGGCCAACGTCCTGACTTTC.

The chain links TRBV20-1 to TRBJ1-4; the D is unclear. CDR3 length: 15 residues. Germline V gene lookup returns CDR1 DFQATT and CDR2 SNEGSKA (reference sequence). The ends were cut back, 3 bases at V and 10 bases at J, with 21 bases in the middle. The CDR3 spells CSASSGSPRGGKLFF. CDR3 bases: TGCAGTGCTAGTAGTGGGTCGCCGCGGGGAGGAAAACTGTTTTTT.

CDR3 bases: TGTGCCAGCAGGGGACTAGCGGGAGTTGTGTACAATGAGCAGTTCTTC. It specifies CASRGLAGVVYNEQFF. V and J are TRBV27 and TRBJ2-1, with TRBD2 matching over 14 bases. Looked up from germline, CDR1 is MNHEY and CDR2 is SMNVEV (reference sequence). CDR3 length: 16 residues. V lost 6 bases to trimming and J lost 4 bases; unmatched junction nucleotides: 5.

The rearrangement joins TRBV2 to TRBJ2-3; no clear D gene. Trimming stripped 4 bases from V and 0 bases from J, with 11 bases between. The CDR3 spans 15 residues. Germline V lookup: CDR1 SNHLY, CDR2 FYNNEI. This CDR3 reads CASSAFGGSTDTQYF. DNA for the CDR3: TGTGCCAGCAGTGCGTTCGGCGGAAGCACAGATACGCAGTATTTT. Variable domain in full (rest from reference TRBV2 and TRBJ2-3): EPEVTQTPSHQVTQMGQEVILRCVPISNHLYFYWYRQILGQKVEFLVSFYNNEISEKSEIFDDQFSVERPDGSNFTLKIRSTKLEDSAMYFCASSAFGGSTDTQYFGPGTRLTVL.

The chain recombines TRBV5-8 with TRBJ1-5; 8 bases match TRBD1. CDR3 length: 15 residues. V was pared by 0 bases and J by 6 bases, with 5 bases of the junction left unmatched. Germline-derived CDR1 and CDR2 are SGHTS and YDEGEE. CDR3 sequence: CASSLAGTGTQPQHF. CDR3 coding DNA: TGTGCCAGCAGCTTGGCCGGGACAGGAACTCAGCCCCAGCATTTT.

The CDR3 spells CASSPGQGATEAFF. CDR3 bases: TGTGCCAGCTCCCCCGGACAGGGGGCGACTGAAGCTTTCTTT. This rearrangement joins TRBV18 to TRBJ1-1; 11 bases align to TRBD1. CDR1 is KGHSH and CDR2 is LQKENI in the germline V gene. The CDR3 runs to 14 residues. Unmatched junction bases numbered 5, after V lost 6 bases and J lost 5 bases.

The chain is built from TRBV2 and TRBJ2-3; D is perhaps TRBD2 (5 bases). CDR1 is SNHLY and CDR2 is FYNNEI in the germline V gene. Trimming removed 2 bases from V and 1 base from J, with 10 bases in between. The CDR3 runs to 15 residues. The CDR3: CASSEYRGGTDTQYF. The CDR3 nucleotides are TGTGCCAGCAGTGAATACCGGGGTGGCACAGATACGCAGTATTTT.

The V and J genes are TRBV30 and TRBJ1-1; a weak D match, TRBD1 (5 bases). Germline V gene sequence: CDR1 GTSNPN, CDR2 SVGIG (reference sequence). This CDR3 is 18 amino acids long. V was shortened by 4 bases and J by 6 bases, with 30 bases between the two germline ends. The DNA of the CDR3 is TGTGCCTGGATCGGGAGTTTGGGGGTTGTGAAAAAGGGTGCTGAAGCTTTCTTT. Its protein product is CAWIGSLGVVKKGAEAFF.

V gene TRBV5-1 combines with J gene TRBJ2-5; 7 nucleotides line up with TRBD1. The germline CDR1 and CDR2 sequences are SGHRS and YFSETQ. The CDR3 sequence is 14 residues long. J lost 2 bases, V lost 5 bases, and 6 bases had no gene match. The CDR3, as DNA: TGCGCCAGCAGTCCCGGACAGGTTCAAGAGACCCAGTACTTC. Translating gives CASSPGQVQETQYF.

This chain uses TRBV27 with TRBJ1-6; a weak D match, TRBD1 (5 bases). With 2 bases removed from V and 7 bases from J, the gap between germline ends came to 12 bases. Germline CDR1 reads MNHEY; CDR2 reads SMNVEV (reference sequence). CDR3 length: 15 amino acids. The CDR3 DNA is TGTGCCAGCAGTTTAGTGGGGGGGTCGAATTCACCCCTCCACTTT. It specifies CASSLVGGSNSPLHF.

This rearrangement joins TRBV5-4 to TRBJ1-1; TRBD1 is a possible D gene (6 bases). The CDR3 totals 14 residues. V was cut by 3 bases and J by 5 bases, with 14 bases left in between. Germline V gives CDR1 SGHNT, CDR2 YYREEE (reference sequence). This chain's CDR3 is CASSSAGVLTEAFF. In nucleotides, the CDR3 is TGTGCCAGCAGCTCCGCAGGGGTATTGACTGAAGCTTTCTTT.

This chain links TRBV6-2 or TRBV6-3 with TRBJ2-3; 9 nucleotides agree with TRBD2. The length of the CDR3 is 19 residues. The V segment lost 0 bases and the J segment 0 bases; nucleotides outside the gene matches: 10. Germline CDR1 is MNHEY and CDR2 is SVGEGT. CDR3 coding DNA: TGTGCCAGCAGTTACTCGATAATGGTAGCGGGGGTGAGCACAGATACGCAGTATTTT. Translated: CASSYSIMVAGVSTDTQYF.

The rearrangement links TRBV5-5 to TRBJ1-5, with 10 bases matching TRBD1. This CDR3 region has 16 residues. Germline V gives CDR1 SGHKS, CDR2 YYEKEE (reference sequence). After removal of 3 bases from V and 6 bases from J, the junction contained 9 bases not matched to a gene. Here the CDR3 reads CASSWKGTGAGQPQHF. CDR3 nucleotides: TGTGCCAGCAGCTGGAAGGGGACAGGGGCGGGTCAGCCCCAGCATTTT. Full variable domain (remainder filled in from reference TRBV5-5 and TRBJ1-5): DAGVTQSPTHLIKTRGQQVTLRCSPISGHKSVSWYQQVLGQGPQFIFQYYEKEERGRGNFPDRFSARQFPNYSSELNVNALLLGDSALYLCASSWKGTGAGQPQHFGDGTRLSIL.

This clone was found a few times. The chain uses TRBV6-2 or TRBV6-3 and TRBJ1-2; D possibly corresponds to TRBD1 (5 bases). CDR1 is MNHEY and CDR2 is SVGEGT in the germline V gene. Deletions cut 2 bases from V and 10 bases from J, with 14 bases between. The CDR3 totals 13 residues. The CDR3 DNA follows: TGTGCCAGCAGTTACGCCCCGGACACGGTCTACACCTTC. Residues: CASSYAPDTVYTF.

The chain carries TRBV27 and TRBJ1-5; 7 bases map to TRBD1. Germline lookup yields CDR1 MNHEY and CDR2 SMNVEV (reference sequence). The CDR3 is 15 residues long. V was pared by 5 bases and J by 0 bases, with 4 bases of the junction left unmatched. CDR3 sequence: CASSRQGFSNQPQHF. CDR3 in DNA: TGTGCCAGCAGTCGACAGGGATTTAGCAATCAGCCCCAGCATTTT.

The rearrangement joins TRBV9 to TRBJ1-1, with D perhaps matching TRBD1 (5 bases). The CDR3 is 14 amino acids. V lost 4 bases and J 5 bases, leaving 15 bases between the germline ends. The germline V gene has CDR1 SGDLS and CDR2 YYNGEE. CDR3 coding DNA: TGTGCCAGCAGCCCAAAACTCGGGGGTACTGAAGCTTTCTTT. Translated: CASSPKLGGTEAFF.

The chain links TRBV6-4 to TRBJ2-7, with 8 bases fitting TRBD1. The V gene end was trimmed by 6 bases and the J gene end by 0 bases; junction bases not matched to a gene: 10. This CDR3 region has 16 residues. The V gene's germline CDR1 is MRHNA and CDR2 SNTAGT. Here the CDR3 reads CASRRTGKLSSYEQYF. The DNA for the CDR3 is TGTGCCAGCAGAAGGACAGGGAAGTTGAGCTCCTACGAGCAGTACTTC.

V is TRBV27 and J is TRBJ2-7; TRBD1 aligns across 7 bases. J lost 4 bases, V lost 6 bases, and 3 bases had no gene match. Germline lookup yields CDR1 MNHEY and CDR2 SMNVEV (reference sequence). The CDR3 runs to 12 residues. CDR3 residues: CASSPGGYEQYF. CDR3 sequence (DNA): TGTGCCAGCAGCCCAGGGGGTTACGAGCAGTACTTC.

The chain is built from TRBV5-4 and TRBJ1-1; 11 bases are shared with TRBD1. Trimming cost V 3 bases and J 4 bases; bases outside gene matches: 5. Looked up from germline, CDR1 is SGHNT and CDR2 is YYREEE (reference sequence). This CDR3 is 15 amino acids long. CDR3 protein: CASSSDRGRVTEAFF. The CDR3 region has the DNA TGTGCCAGCAGCTCGGACAGGGGGCGGGTCACTGAAGCTTTCTTT.